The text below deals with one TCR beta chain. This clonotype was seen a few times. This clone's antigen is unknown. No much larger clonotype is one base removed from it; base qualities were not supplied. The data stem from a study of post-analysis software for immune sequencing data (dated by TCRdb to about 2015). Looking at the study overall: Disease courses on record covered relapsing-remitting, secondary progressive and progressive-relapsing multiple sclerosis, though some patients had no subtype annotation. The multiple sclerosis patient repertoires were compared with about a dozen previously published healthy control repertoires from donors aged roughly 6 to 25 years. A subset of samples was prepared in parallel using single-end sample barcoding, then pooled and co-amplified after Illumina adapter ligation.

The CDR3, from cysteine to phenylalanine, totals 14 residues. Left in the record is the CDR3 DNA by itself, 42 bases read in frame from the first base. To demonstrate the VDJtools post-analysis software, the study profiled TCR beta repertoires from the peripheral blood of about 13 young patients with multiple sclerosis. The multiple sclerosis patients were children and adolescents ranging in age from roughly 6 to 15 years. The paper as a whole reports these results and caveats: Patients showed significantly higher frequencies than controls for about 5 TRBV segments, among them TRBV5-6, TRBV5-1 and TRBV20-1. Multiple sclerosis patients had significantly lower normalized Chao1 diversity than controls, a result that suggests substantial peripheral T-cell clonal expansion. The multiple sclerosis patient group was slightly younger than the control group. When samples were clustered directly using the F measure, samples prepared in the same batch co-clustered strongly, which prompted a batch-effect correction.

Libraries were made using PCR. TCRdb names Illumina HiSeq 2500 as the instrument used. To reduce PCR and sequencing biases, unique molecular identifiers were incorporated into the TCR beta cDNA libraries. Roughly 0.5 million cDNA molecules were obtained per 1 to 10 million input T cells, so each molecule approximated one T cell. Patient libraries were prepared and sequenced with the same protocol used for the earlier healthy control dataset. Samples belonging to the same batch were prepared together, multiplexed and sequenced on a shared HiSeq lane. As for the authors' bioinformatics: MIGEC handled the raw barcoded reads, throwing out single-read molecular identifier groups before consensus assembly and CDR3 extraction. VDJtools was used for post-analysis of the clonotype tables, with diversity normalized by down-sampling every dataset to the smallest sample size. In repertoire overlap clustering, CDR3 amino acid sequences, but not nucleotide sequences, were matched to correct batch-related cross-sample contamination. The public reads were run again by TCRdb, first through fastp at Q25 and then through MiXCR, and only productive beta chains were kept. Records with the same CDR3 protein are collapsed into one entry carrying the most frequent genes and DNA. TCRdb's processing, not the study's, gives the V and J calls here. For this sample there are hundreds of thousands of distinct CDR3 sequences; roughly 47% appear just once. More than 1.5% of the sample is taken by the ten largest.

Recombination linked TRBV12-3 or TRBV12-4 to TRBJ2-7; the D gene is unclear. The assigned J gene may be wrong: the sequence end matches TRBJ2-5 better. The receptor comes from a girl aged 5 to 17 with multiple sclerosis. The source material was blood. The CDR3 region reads CASSRLGLRETQYF. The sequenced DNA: TGTGCCAGCAGCCGACTCGGCTTACGAGAGACCCAGTACTTC.